This T cell receptor (beta chain) is drawn from a study of blood T cell repertoires in COVID-19. About the research overall: Whether acute or convalescent, the COVID-19 samples came from the United States, Italy and Spain. T cells, B-cell-depleted T cells, or PBMCs provided the cDNA or gDNA that served as material.

Authors' analysis steps: Nucleated cell number was recorded as an estimate derived from reference gene primer amplification. The repertoire was sequenced with immunoSEQ multiplex PCR; TCRdb's copy has only in-frame clones and lacks some. Clonal size and the V and J genes are those of that table, whereas D and trimming came from the DNA. The data contain about 100,000 clones, 91% of them singletons. Germline V CDR1 and CDR2: LGHNA, YSLEER. Trimming took 0 bases from V and 10 from J, leaving 16 bases between them. The CDR3 sequence is 16 residues long. Sequenced: peripheral blood. This receptor was taken from a human donor in a cohort sampled during active COVID-19. The chain joins TRBV4-3 to TRBJ1-6, with D possibly matching TRBD1 (5 bases). CDR3 amino acids: CASSQDATFRGSPLHF. CDR3 sequence (DNA): TGCGCCAGCAGCCAAGATGCGACGTTTAGGGGCTCACCCCTCCACTTT.